A single TCR beta chain is shown here with its context. The data stem from a study of blood T cell repertoires in COVID-19. Original data processing: Quantification of nucleated cells was approximated via reference gene primer amplification. The method was immunoSEQ multiplex PCR; TCRdb's version includes in-frame clones alone and lacks a portion of them. The DNA gave D and trimming, while V, J and clone size come from that table. The sample consists of some 70,000 clones, about nine tenths of them appearing once. This CDR3 has 18 residues. Germline CDR1 and CDR2: SGHTA and FQGNSA. Germline trimming cut 5 bases from V and 0 bases from J; bases unmatched to any gene: 10.

The V gene is TRBV7-2, the J gene TRBJ2-1, with 10 nucleotides matching TRBD1. The source of this sequence is a man over 45 with COVID-19, enrolled during active disease. Sequencing was done on a sample of peripheral blood. The CDR3 coding sequence is TGTGCCAGCAGCGTTCCCGGGACAGGGGTAAGCTCCTACAATGAGCAGTTCTTC. Translated, it gives CASSVPGTGVSSYNEQFF.